What follows is one TCR beta chain and its context. CDR3 length: 18 amino acids. Germline CDR1 is MDHEN and CDR2 is SYDVKM. The trim removed 2 bases at V and 2 bases at J, leaving 11 bases unmatched. The data stem from a study of blood T cell repertoires in COVID-19. Background on the study: From the United States, Italy and Spain came samples of acute and convalescent COVID-19. PBMCs, B-cell-depleted T cells, or T cells provided the cDNA or gDNA that made up the material.

Original analysis: Estimated nucleated cell counts came from reference gene primer amplification. Measured with immunoSEQ multiplex PCR; TCRdb has only the in-frame clones, and not every one. V, J and clone size were drawn from that table, and D and trimming were deduced from the DNA. The table records 70,000 to 95,000 clones, about 80% of them present only once. The sample was peripheral blood. This TCR was sampled from a human donor in a cohort sampled during active COVID-19. The chain is built from TRBV28 and TRBJ2-3, with 9 bases fitting TRBD2. The CDR3 DNA reads TGTGCCAGCAGTTTAGCGGGAGGGCCAGCAAGATCCACAGATACGCAGTATTTT. Translating gives CASSLAGGPARSTDTQYF.